Following are 5 T cell receptor beta chains from one sample sequenced in a study of metastatic and nonmetastatic thyroid tumors. Ahead of thyroid surgery, no patient had received treatment of any kind. MiXCR was used by TCRdb to re-call the PCR reads. The data contain 15,000 to 20,000 clones, roughly a fifth of them singletons. The specimen sequenced was tumor tissue. All receptors come from a female donor with papillary thyroid cancer or a benign thyroid nodule (not recorded which). Some clones in this sample may be carry-over from other donors' samples.

In the case of this clone: This may arise from a read error, as a much more abundant clone is one base away. The chain has TRBV29-1 and TRBJ1-1; possibly TRBD1 for D (5 bases). Trimming left V 5 bases short and J 4 bases short, with 17 bases between. Per the germline V gene, CDR1 is SQVTM and CDR2 is ANQGSEA. CDR3 length: 14 residues. The CDR3 region has the DNA TGCAGCGTTCCCGATACCTATGGGGGCACTGAAGCTTTCTTT. Its protein product is CSVPDTYGGTEAFF. The whole variable domain, filled in from reference TRBV29-1 and TRBJ1-1, reads SAVISQKPSRDICQRGTSLTIQCQVDSQVTMMFWYRQQPGQSLTLIATANQGSEATYESGFVIDKFPISRPNLTFSTLTVSNMSPEDSSIYLCSVPDTYGGTEAFFGQGTRLTVV.

The J gene is TRBJ1-1, the V gene TRBV20-1, with unresolved D. This CDR3 spans 15 amino acids. V dropped 0 bases and J dropped 0 bases, with 11 bases sitting between them. The germline gives CDR1 DFQATT, CDR2 SNEGSKA (reference sequence). CDR3 coding DNA: TGCAGTGCTAGAGATCTCGGCAGGATGAACACTGAAGCTTTCTTT. Residues: CSARDLGRMNTEAFF.

This clone was seen more than once but under ten times. The V and J genes are TRBV6-4 and TRBJ2-7; D is perhaps TRBD2 (5 bases). The CDR3 extends over 13 amino acids. CDR1 is MRHNA, CDR2 SNTAGT, per germline. V gave up 5 bases and J gave up 2 bases, with 10 bases separating them. The CDR3: CASSFSVPYEQYF. The CDR3 nucleotides are TGTGCCAGCAGTTTTAGCGTGCCCTACGAGCAGTACTTC.

The chain joins TRBV11-2 to TRBJ2-7; D is perhaps TRBD2 (6 bases). V lost 7 bases, J lost 5 bases, and 15 bases lay in between. The CDR3 runs 13 residues. Per germline, CDR1 SGHAT and CDR2 FQNNGV. CDR3 sequence: CASNLAGLDEQYF. In DNA, the CDR3 is TGTGCCAGCAATCTTGCGGGGCTTGACGAGCAGTACTTC.

This rearrangement joins TRBV4-3 to TRBJ2-1; no firm D call. The V end lost 0 bases, the J end lost 10 bases, and 13 bases lay between the germline ends. CDR1 and CDR2 (germline): LGHNA, YSLEER. The CDR3 totals 14 residues. For the CDR3, the DNA is TGCGCCAGCAGCCAAGAGAGTCTCTCTAAAGAGCAGTTCTTC. This encodes CASSQESLSKEQFF.